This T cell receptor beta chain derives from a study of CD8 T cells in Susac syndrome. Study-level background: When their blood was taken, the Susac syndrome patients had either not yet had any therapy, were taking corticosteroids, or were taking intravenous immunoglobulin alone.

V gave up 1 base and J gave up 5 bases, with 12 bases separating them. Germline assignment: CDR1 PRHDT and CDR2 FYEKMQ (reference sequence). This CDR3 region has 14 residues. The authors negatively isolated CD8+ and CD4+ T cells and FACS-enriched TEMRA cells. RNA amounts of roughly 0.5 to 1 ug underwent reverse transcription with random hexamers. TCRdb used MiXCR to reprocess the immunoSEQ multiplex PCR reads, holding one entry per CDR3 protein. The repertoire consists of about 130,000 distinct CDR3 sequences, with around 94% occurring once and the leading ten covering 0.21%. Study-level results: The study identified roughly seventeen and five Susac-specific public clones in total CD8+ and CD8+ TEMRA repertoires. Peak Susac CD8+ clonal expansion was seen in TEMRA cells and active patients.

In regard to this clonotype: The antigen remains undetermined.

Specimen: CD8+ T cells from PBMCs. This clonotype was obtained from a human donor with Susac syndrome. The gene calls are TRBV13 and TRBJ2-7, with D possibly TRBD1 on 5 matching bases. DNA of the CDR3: TGTGCCAGCAGCTTAGATTTAGGCAGGGACGAGCAGTACTTC. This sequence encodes CASSLDLGRDEQYF.